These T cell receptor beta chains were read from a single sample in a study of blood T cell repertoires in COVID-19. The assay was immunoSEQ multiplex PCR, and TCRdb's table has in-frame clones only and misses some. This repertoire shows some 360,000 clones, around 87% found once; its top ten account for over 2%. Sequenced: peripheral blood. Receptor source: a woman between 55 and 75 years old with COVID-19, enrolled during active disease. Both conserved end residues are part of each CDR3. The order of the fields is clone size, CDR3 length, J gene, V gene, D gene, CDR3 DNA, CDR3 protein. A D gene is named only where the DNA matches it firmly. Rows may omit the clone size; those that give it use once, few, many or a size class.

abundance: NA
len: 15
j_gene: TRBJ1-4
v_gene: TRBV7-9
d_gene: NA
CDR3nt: TGTGCCAGCAGAGAGCAGGGGAGAAATCAAGAAAAACTGTTTTTT
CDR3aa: CASREQGRNQEKLFF

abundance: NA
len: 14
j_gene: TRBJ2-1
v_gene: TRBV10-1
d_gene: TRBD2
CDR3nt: TGCGCCAGCAGTGAGGCGGGGGGCCACAATGAGCAGTTCTTC
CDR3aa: CASSEAGGHNEQFF

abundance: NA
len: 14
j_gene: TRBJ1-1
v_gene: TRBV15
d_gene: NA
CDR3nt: TGTGCCACCAGCAAGGGAGGGGGGAACACTGAAGCTTTCTTT
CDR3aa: CATSKGGGNTEAFF

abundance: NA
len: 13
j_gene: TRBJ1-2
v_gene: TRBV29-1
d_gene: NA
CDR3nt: TGCAGCGTTGAAGATGGGGAGGGGGATGGCTACACCTTC
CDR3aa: CSVEDGEGDGYTF

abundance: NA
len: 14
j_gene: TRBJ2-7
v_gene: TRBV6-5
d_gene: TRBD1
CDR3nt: TGTGCCAGCAGTACACCGATGACAGGGGGCGAGCAGTACTTC
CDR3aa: CASSTPMTGGEQYF

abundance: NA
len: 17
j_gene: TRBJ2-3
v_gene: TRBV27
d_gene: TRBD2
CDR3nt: TGTGCCAGCAGTTCGATGCGGGGGGGCCTAAGAACAGATACGCAGTATTTT
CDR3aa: CASSSMRGGLRTDTQYF

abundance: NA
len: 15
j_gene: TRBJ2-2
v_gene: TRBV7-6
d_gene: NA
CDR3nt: TGTGCCAGCAGCTTAGCGCTCGGGGGCACCGGGGAGCTGTTTTTT
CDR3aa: CASSLALGGTGELFF

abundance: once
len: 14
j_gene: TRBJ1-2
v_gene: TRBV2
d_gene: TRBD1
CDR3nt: TGTGCCAGCAGGAACAGGGGGCAAGACTATGGCTACACCTTC
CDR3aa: CASRNRGQDYGYTF

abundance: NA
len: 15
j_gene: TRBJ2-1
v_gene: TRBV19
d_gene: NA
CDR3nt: TGTGCCAGTAGTCCTACAGGGAGCCCCTACAATGAGCAGTTCTTC
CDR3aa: CASSPTGSPYNEQFF

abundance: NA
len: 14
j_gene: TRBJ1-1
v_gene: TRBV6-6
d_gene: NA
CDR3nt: TGTGCCAGCAGTCTGACAGGAATGAACACTGAAGCTTTCTTT
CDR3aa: CASSLTGMNTEAFF

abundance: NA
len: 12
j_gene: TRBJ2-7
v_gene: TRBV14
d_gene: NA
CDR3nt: TGTGCCAGCAGCCAAGGGAAGGGGCCGCAGTACTTC
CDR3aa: CASSQGKGPQYF

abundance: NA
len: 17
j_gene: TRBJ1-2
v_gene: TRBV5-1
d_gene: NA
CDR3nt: TGCGCCAGCAGCCACAGATATTACAACAGGGCCGACTATGGCTACACCTTC
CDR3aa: CASSHRYYNRADYGYTF

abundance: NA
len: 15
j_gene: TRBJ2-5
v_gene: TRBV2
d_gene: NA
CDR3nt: TGTGCCAGCAGTATAGGGGGGGGGCCTGGAGAGACCCAGTACTTC
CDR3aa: CASSIGGGPGETQYF

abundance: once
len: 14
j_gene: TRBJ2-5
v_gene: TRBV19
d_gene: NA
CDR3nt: TGTGCCAGTACCGTAGAGGGAGAGGAAGAGACCCAGTACTTC
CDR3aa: CASTVEGEEETQYF

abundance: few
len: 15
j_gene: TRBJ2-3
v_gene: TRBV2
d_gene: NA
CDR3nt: TGTGCCAGCAGTGCGGAGGGATCTAGCACAGATACGCAGTATTTT
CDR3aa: CASSAEGSSTDTQYF

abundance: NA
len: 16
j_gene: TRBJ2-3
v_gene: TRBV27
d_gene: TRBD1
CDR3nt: TGTGCCAGCAGCCCGTCCGGGACAGGAAACACAGATACGCAGTATTTT
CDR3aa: CASSPSGTGNTDTQYF

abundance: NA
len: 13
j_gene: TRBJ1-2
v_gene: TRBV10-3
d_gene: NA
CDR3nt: TGTGCCATCAGTGCAAGCGTCGACTATGGCTACACCTTC
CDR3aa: CAISASVDYGYTF

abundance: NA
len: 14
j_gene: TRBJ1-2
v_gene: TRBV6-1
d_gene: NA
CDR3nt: TGTGCCAGCAGTGAAGTGGGAGGGAACTATGGCTACACCTTC
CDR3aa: CASSEVGGNYGYTF

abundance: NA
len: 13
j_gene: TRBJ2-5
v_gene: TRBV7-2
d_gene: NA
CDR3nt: TGTGCCAGCAGTGGGGCAGTGTGGGAGACCCAGTACTTC
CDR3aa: CASSGAVWETQYF

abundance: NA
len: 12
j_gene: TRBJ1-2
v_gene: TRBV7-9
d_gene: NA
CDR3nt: TGTGCCAGCAGGGAGGGTAACTATGGCTACACCTTC
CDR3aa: CASREGNYGYTF

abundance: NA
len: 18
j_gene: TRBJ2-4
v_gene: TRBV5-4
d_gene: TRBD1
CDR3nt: TGTGCCAGCAGCCGAGATCTGGGTAGGGGGCTTGACAAAAACATTCAGTACTTC
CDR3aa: CASSRDLGRGLDKNIQYF

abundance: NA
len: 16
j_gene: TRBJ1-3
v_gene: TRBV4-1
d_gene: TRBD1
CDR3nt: TGCGCCAGCAGCCCCGGGACAGCGCAAGATGGAAACACCATATATTTT
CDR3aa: CASSPGTAQDGNTIYF

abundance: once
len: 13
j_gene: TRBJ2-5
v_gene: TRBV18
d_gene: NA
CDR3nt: TGTGCCAGCTCAAGGGACTTAATGGAGACCCAGTACTTC
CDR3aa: CASSRDLMETQYF

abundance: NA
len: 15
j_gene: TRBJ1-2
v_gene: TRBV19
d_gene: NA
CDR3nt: TGTGCCAGTAGCCGGGAGGGGTCTCCTTCCTATGGCTACACCTTC
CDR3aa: CASSREGSPSYGYTF

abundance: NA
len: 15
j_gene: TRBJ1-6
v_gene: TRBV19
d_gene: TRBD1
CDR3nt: TGTGCCAGTAGTATCCAGGGGGCCTACAATTCACCCCTCCACTTT
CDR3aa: CASSIQGAYNSPLHF

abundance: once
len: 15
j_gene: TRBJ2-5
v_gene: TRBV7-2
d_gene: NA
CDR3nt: TGTGCCAGCAGCTTCCCCGAAGGGGTACAAGAGACCCAGTACTTC
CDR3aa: CASSFPEGVQETQYF

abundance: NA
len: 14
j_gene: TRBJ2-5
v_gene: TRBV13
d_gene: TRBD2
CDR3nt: TGTGCCAGCAGCAGACTAGCGGGGCAAGAGACCCAGTACTTC
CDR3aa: CASSRLAGQETQYF

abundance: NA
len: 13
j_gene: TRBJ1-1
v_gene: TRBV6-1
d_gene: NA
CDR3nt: TGTGCCAGCAGTTTCGAGATGAACACTGAAGCTTTCTTT
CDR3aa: CASSFEMNTEAFF

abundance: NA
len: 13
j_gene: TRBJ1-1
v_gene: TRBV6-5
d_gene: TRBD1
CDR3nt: TGTGCCAGCAGGGGACAGGGTGTGATGGGGGCTTTCTTT
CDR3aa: CASRGQGVMGAFF

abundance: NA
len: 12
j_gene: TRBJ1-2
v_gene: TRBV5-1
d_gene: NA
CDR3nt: TGCGCCAGCAGCCGCCCAGACTATGGCTACACCTTC
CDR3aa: CASSRPDYGYTF

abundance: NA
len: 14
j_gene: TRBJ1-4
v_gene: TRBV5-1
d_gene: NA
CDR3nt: TGCGCCAGCAGCCAGAACCCCGGGAATGAAAAACTGTTTTTT
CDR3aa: CASSQNPGNEKLFF

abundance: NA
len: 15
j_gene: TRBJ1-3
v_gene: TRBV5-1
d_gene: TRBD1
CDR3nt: TGCGCCAGCAGCCGAGACAGGGGAGGCGGAAACACCATATATTTT
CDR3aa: CASSRDRGGGNTIYF

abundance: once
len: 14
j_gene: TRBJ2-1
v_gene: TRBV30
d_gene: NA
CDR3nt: TGTGCCTGGGGGGGAGTTAACTCCTACAATGAGCAGTTCTTC
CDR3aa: CAWGGVNSYNEQFF

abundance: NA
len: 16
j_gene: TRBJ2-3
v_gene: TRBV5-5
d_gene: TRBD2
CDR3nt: TGTGCCAGCAGCTCCGTGAGCGGGGGGGCCTGGGATACGCAGTATTTT
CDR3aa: CASSSVSGGAWDTQYF

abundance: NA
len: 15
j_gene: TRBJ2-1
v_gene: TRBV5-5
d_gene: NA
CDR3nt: TGTGCCAGCAGCGACCGACAGGACAATTACAATGAGCAGTTCTTC
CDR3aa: CASSDRQDNYNEQFF

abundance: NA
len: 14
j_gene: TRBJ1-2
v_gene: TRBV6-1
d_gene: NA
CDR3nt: TGTGCCAGCAGTGAAGCTCACAGCTCTTATGGCTACACCTTC
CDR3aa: CASSEAHSSYGYTF

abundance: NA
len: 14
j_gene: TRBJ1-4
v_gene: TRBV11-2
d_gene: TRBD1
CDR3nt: TGTGCCAGCAGCCCTGGGACAGCTAATGAAAAACTGTTTTTT
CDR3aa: CASSPGTANEKLFF

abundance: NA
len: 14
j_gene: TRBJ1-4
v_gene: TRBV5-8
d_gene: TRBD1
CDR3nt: TGTGCCAGCAGCCGGGGACAGGGGAGTGAAAAACTGTTTTTT
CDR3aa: CASSRGQGSEKLFF

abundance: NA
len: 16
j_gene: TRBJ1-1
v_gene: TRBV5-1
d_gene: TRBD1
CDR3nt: TGCGCCAGCAGCTTGGCCAGGGACAGGGATCGGACTGAAGCTTTCTTT
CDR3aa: CASSLARDRDRTEAFF

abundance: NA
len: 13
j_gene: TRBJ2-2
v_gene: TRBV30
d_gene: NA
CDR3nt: TGTGCCTGGAGTGTACTTACTACCGGGGAGCTGTTTTTT
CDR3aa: CAWSVLTTGELFF

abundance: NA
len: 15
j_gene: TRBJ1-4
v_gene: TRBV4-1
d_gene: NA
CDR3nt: TGCGCCAGCAGCCAAGAAGGGGCCAAGAATGAAAAACTGTTTTTT
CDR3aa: CASSQEGAKNEKLFF

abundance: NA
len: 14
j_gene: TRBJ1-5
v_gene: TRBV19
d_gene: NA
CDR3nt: TGTGCCACAAAAGAACCGGGATCTTATCAGCCCCAGCATTTT
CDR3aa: CATKEPGSYQPQHF

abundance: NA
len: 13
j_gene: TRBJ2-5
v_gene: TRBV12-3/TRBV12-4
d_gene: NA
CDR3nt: TGTGCCAGCAGTTTACTGGGAGGAGAGACCCAGTACTTC
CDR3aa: CASSLLGGETQYF

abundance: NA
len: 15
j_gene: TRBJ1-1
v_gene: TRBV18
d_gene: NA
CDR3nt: TGTGCCAGCTCACCACCGAGGGTCATGAACACTGAAGCTTTCTTT
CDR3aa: CASSPPRVMNTEAFF

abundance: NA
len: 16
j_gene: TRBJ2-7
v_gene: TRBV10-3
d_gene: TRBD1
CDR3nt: TGTGCCATCAGTGAGTCGGACAGGGGGCCGAGGAACGAGCAGTACTTC
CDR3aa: CAISESDRGPRNEQYF

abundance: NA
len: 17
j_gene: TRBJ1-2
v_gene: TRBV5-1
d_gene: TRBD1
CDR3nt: TGCGCCAGCAGCTCCGGAGGGACAGGGGGCGCATCCTATGGCTACACCTTC
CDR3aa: CASSSGGTGGASYGYTF

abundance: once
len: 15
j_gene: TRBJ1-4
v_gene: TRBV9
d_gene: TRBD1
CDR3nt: TGTGCCAGCAGCGCAGAGACAGGGGGGAATGAAAAACTGTTTTTT
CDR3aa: CASSAETGGNEKLFF

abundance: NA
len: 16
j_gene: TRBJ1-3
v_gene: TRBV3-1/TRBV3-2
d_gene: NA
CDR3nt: TGTGCCAGCAGCCAGGCACAGCAGTTATATGGAAACACCATATATTTT
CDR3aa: CASSQAQQLYGNTIYF

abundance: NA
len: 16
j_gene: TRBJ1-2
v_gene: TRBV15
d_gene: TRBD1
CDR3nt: TGTGCCACCAGCACCCAAAGGGGGACAGGGGGCGATGGCTACACCTTC
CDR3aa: CATSTQRGTGGDGYTF